The 21 T cell receptor beta chains listed next were all sequenced from one sample in a study of T cells in localized non-small cell lung cancer (dated by TCRdb to the early 2020s). The method behind the library was the immunoSEQ multiplex PCR assay. As stored in TCRdb, this immuneACCESS dataset retains in-frame rearrangements with V and J assigned. A fraction of the clones does not appear; measured against another copy, unresolved V genes explain less than half of the discrepancy, and the remainder lacks a known reason. The sample table holds fewer than 25,000 clones, of which roughly nine tenths were seen once. Together, the top ten hold about 3% of the sample. The starting material was peripheral blood, obtained before any cancer treatment. The receptors originated from a woman aged 35 to 69 with stage I lung adenocarcinoma.

The chain combines TRBV6-6 with TRBJ2-6; D gene uncertain. Germline CDR1 is MNHNY and CDR2 is SVGAGI (reference sequence). The length of the CDR3 is 14 residues. The V end lost 0 bases, the J end lost 4 bases, and 4 bases lay between the germline ends. The CDR3 region has the DNA TGTGCCAGCAGTTACTCAACAGGGGCCAACGTCCTGACTTTC. It encodes CASSYSTGANVLTF.

This clone was seen a handful of times. This sequence joins TRBV28 and TRBJ1-5; D is ambiguous. The CDR3 sequence is 12 residues long. The germline gives CDR1 MDHEN, CDR2 SYDVKM. Trimming cost V 2 bases and J 5 bases, with 4 bases left between them. CDR3 bases: TGTGCCAGCAGTTTAACGCATCAGCCCCAGCATTTT. Protein sequence: CASSLTHQPQHF.

The gene calls are TRBV18 and TRBJ1-1; perhaps TRBD1 as D (5 bases). The germline V gene has CDR1 KGHSH and CDR2 LQKENI. The CDR3 length is 15 residues. Trimming removed 3 bases from V and 1 base from J, with 12 bases in between. The DNA for the CDR3 is TGTGCCAGCTCACCCGTGGGGACGGGGAACACTGAAGCTTTCTTT. Translated: CASSPVGTGNTEAFF.

The rearrangement uses TRBV7-8 and TRBJ1-5; no reliable D call. Germline V gene sequence: CDR1 SGHVS, CDR2 FQNEAQ. V lost 5 bases and J 4 bases, leaving 21 bases between the germline ends. The length of the CDR3 is 17 residues. CDR3 sequence: CASSPTPTEGWNQPQHF. The CDR3 DNA reads as TGTGCCAGCAGCCCGACTCCTACAGAGGGTTGGAATCAGCCCCAGCATTTT.

This clone has just one count. The rearrangement links TRBV2 to TRBJ2-5; 8 bases are a match to TRBD1. V lost 6 bases, J lost 5 bases, and 5 bases stayed unmatched. This CDR3 has 13 amino acids. Per germline, CDR1 SNHLY and CDR2 FYNNEI. CDR3 sequence reads: CASSDSGGETQYF. The CDR3 nucleotides are TGTGCCAGCAGCGATTCAGGGGGCGAGACCCAGTACTTC.

The V call is TRBV5-5, the J call TRBJ2-7; 8 bases map to TRBD1. The germline V gene encodes CDR1 SGHKS and CDR2 YYEKEE (reference sequence). J was trimmed by 5 bases and V by 2 bases; bases with no gene match: 9. This CDR3 spans 15 amino acids. The CDR3 nucleotides read TGTGCCAGCAGCTTACAGGGGGTCTCGTGGGACGAGCAGTACTTC. Translation: CASSLQGVSWDEQYF.

V is TRBV6-1 and J is TRBJ2-7; D unclear. The CDR3 is made up of 12 amino acids. Per germline, CDR1 MNHNS and CDR2 SASEGT. Trimming cost V 10 bases and J 3 bases, with 13 bases left between them. The CDR3 loop is CATTRNYYEQYF. The CDR3 DNA reads TGTGCCACCACCCGGAACTACTACGAGCAGTACTTC.

The J gene is TRBJ2-4, the V gene TRBV11-3; 9 bases are shared with TRBD1. Trimming took 0 bases from V and 1 from J; bases not matched to a gene: 1. In germline, CDR1 is SGHNT, CDR2 YENEEA. This CDR3 region has 16 residues. CDR3 sequence (DNA): TGTGCCAGCAGCTTAGATGGACAGGGGGCCAAAAACATTCAGTACTTC. Its translation is CASSLDGQGAKNIQYF.

V usage is TRBV5-1 and J usage is TRBJ2-5; D remains ambiguous. CDR1 is SGHRS and CDR2 is YFSETQ in the germline V gene. The CDR3 runs to 13 residues. With 4 bases removed from V and 4 bases from J, the gap between germline ends came to 11 bases. DNA for the CDR3: TGCGCCAGCAGCATGGCAGGCTCAGAGACCCAGTACTTC. Translated: CASSMAGSETQYF.

The chain couples TRBV10-3 to TRBJ1-3, with D unclear. Trimming left V 3 bases short and J 0 bases short, with 12 bases between. This CDR3 is built from 16 residues. CDR1 and CDR2 from the germline V gene are ENHRY and SYGVKD. CDR3 sequence: CAISDRGGDSGNTIYF. CDR3 nucleotide sequence: TGTGCCATCAGTGATAGAGGCGGAGACTCTGGAAACACCATATATTTT.

The J gene is TRBJ1-2, the V gene TRBV19, with D possibly being TRBD1 (6 bases). The V gene's germline CDR1 is LNHDA and CDR2 SQIVND (reference sequence). Trimming removed 7 bases from V and 4 bases from J, with 19 bases in between. This CDR3 spans 15 amino acids. The CDR3 spells CASTARQALGYGYTF. The CDR3 bases are TGTGCCAGTACCGCCCGACAGGCCCTTGGCTATGGCTACACCTTC. The full variable domain, rest sourced from reference TRBV19 and TRBJ1-2, is DGGITQSPKYLFRKEGQNVTLSCEQNLNHDAMYWYRQDPGQGLRLIYYSQIVNDFQKGDIAEGYSVSREKKESFPLTVTSAQKNPTAFYLCASTARQALGYGYTFGSGTRLTVV.

The chain uses TRBV19 and TRBJ2-5; D might be TRBD2 (6 bases). V was cut by 3 bases and J by 2 bases, with 25 bases left in between. Per the germline V gene, CDR1 is LNHDA and CDR2 is SQIVND (reference sequence). CDR3 length equals 19 residues. This chain's CDR3 is CASSIGVRQMAGRQETQYF. In DNA form, the CDR3 reads TGTGCCAGTAGTATCGGGGTACGACAGATGGCCGGGAGACAAGAGACCCAGTACTTC.

The chain links TRBV10-3 to TRBJ2-5; D uncertain. The CDR3 has 11 amino acids. The germline CDR1 and CDR2 sequences are ENHRY and SYGVKD. V lost 5 bases and J 3 bases, leaving 4 bases between the germline ends. In DNA form, the CDR3 reads TGTGCCATCAGTACCAAAGAGACCCAGTACTTC. As protein: CAISTKETQYF.

The chain joins TRBV11-2 to TRBJ2-2; D unresolved. Germline lookup yields CDR1 SGHAT and CDR2 FQNNGV. The CDR3 totals 14 residues. The V gene lost 1 base and the J gene lost 3 bases, with 6 bases spanning the gap. The CDR3 coding sequence is TGTGCCAGCAGCTTAGCGGTGCACACCGGGGAGCTGTTTTTT. Its protein is CASSLAVHTGELFF.

V usage is TRBV18 and J usage is TRBJ1-3; no reliable D call. V dropped 1 base and J dropped 4 bases, with 8 bases sitting between them. Germline V CDR1 and CDR2: KGHSH, LQKENI. The CDR3 spans 14 residues. The CDR3 coding sequence is TGTGCCAGCTCACCACGGTCCGGGGGAAACACCATATATTTT. Residues: CASSPRSGGNTIYF.

The chain carries TRBV2 and TRBJ2-1; 7 positions agree with TRBD1. CDR3 length: 14 residues. V lost 4 bases, J lost 5 bases, and 5 bases stayed unmatched. Germline assignment: CDR1 SNHLY and CDR2 FYNNEI. CDR3 sequence (DNA): TGTGCCAGCAGTGTCCGGGACAGCAACAATGAGCAGTTCTTC. Encoded protein: CASSVRDSNNEQFF.

This sequence joins TRBV15 and TRBJ1-2; D remains unclear. The CDR3 runs 14 residues. V gave up 5 bases and J gave up 4 bases, with 14 bases separating them. CDR1 LNHNV and CDR2 YYDKDF come from the germline V gene (reference sequence). Here the CDR3 reads CATSVGDVGYGYTF. The CDR3 DNA is TGTGCCACCAGCGTCGGCGATGTGGGCTATGGCTACACCTTC.

The chain couples TRBV9 to TRBJ2-2; 7 bases are a match to TRBD2. Germline V lookup: CDR1 SGDLS, CDR2 YYNGEE. V shed 4 bases, J shed 5 bases, and the junction held 11 bases outside the gene matches. This CDR3 contains 16 residues. CDR3 nucleotide sequence: TGTGCCAGCAGCCCTAGGGCGGGGGTAAATACCGGGGAGCTGTTTTTT. Amino acids: CASSPRAGVNTGELFF.

The rearrangement links TRBV5-4 to TRBJ2-5; unclear D gene. The germline V gene has CDR1 SGHNT and CDR2 YYREEE (reference sequence). V was trimmed by 1 base and J by 4 bases, leaving 11 bases between them. This CDR3 is built from 14 residues. The CDR3 here is CASSLKQPRETQYF. In DNA form, the CDR3 reads TGTGCCAGCAGCTTGAAACAGCCGAGAGAGACCCAGTACTTC.

The rearrangement uses TRBV19 and TRBJ2-1; tentative D call: TRBD2 (6 bases). Germline V gives CDR1 LNHDA, CDR2 SQIVND (reference sequence). The CDR3 runs 16 residues. V lost 6 bases and J lost 2, with 17 bases in between. The CDR3 protein is CASSDSGTAAYNEQFF. In DNA form, the CDR3 reads TGTGCCAGTAGCGACTCCGGGACTGCTGCCTACAATGAGCAGTTCTTC. Filled out from reference TRBV19 and TRBJ2-1, the complete variable domain reads DGGITQSPKYLFRKEGQNVTLSCEQNLNHDAMYWYRQDPGQGLRLIYYSQIVNDFQKGDIAEGYSVSREKKESFPLTVTSAQKNPTAFYLCASSDSGTAAYNEQFFGPGTRLTVL.

The rearrangement uses TRBV4-2 and TRBJ2-7; 7 bases are a match to TRBD2. This CDR3 contains 15 residues. Unmatched junction bases numbered 11, after V lost 4 bases and J lost 5 bases. CDR1 is LGHNA and CDR2 is YNFKEQ in the germline V gene. The CDR3 bases are TGTGCCAGCAGCCCCCAGCCGCGGGAGCTCAACGAGCAGTACTTC. Its translation is CASSPQPRELNEQYF.